A selection of T cell receptor beta chains follows, all from one sample in a study of tumor-infiltrating lymphocytes in primary liver carcinoma. Via MiXCR, TCRdb re-called the multiplex PCR reads, giving one row per CDR3 protein. The data contain fewer than 110,000 distinct CDR3 sequences, about 63% of them singletons. Sample: liver tumor tissue from sampling region 2. These receptors originate from a woman aged 55-69 years with primary liver carcinoma and hepatitis B virus infection. Both conserved end residues are trimmed from each CDR3.

ASSQGGGNSQPQH	TRBV4-1	TRBJ1-5
ASSSNWGSIEAF	TRBV5-4	TRBJ1-1
ACSHTGLAETYNELF	TRBV4-1	TRBJ2-1
VNTGTSGSGISTDTQY	TRBV10-3	TRBJ2-3
SVTGGSGNQPQY	TRBV29-1	.
GVNLESRGNEQF	TRBV29-1	TRBJ2-1
ASSLGGDTQY	TRBV5-1	TRBJ2-3
ASSAGDYEQY	TRBV25-1	TRBJ2-7
ARSQVEGGRKDTQY	TRBV4-2	TRBJ2-3
ASSSWRGLAGGGEQY	TRBV28	TRBJ2-7
ASSGTGALSYEQY	TRBV28	TRBJ2-7
ASNSRGARSMGNEQF	TRBV11-3	TRBJ2-1
ASSLDQGTKHT	TRBV11-2	TRBJ1-2
ASRPGTHIETQY	TRBV2	TRBJ2-5
ASSFMVAGAVEQY	TRBV7-9	TRBJ2-7
ASSEGRGPYEQY	TRBV2	TRBJ2-7
ASSGTSGIVTGELF	TRBV11-3	TRBJ2-2
ASSLFGVGWRSYEKF	TRBV12-3/TRBV12-4	TRBJ2-1
AISESQGLDTEAF	TRBV10-3	TRBJ1-1
ASSPDLAKNIRY	TRBV28	TRBJ2-4
VSSFYRDTGELF	TRBV12-3/TRBV12-4	TRBJ2-2
ASSLSFGGFDTQY	TRBV11-2	TRBJ2-3
ASSFRQGSTEAF	TRBV13	TRBJ1-1
AGSLERAGGHRSYEQY	TRBV11-3	TRBJ2-7
VGSSQHMNTEAF	TRBV5-1	TRBJ1-1
ASSLSAGGPTADTQY	TRBV28	TRBJ2-3
ASSQGTSGIVELF	TRBV4-1	TRBJ2-2
ASSAVGGYYEQY	TRBV6-5	TRBJ2-7
ASSGRGFASTDTQY	TRBV4-1	TRBJ2-3
ASSANRVRDIQY	TRBV7-9	TRBJ2-4
ASSPILETAFYT	TRBV7-9	TRBJ1-2
ASKGLAGYIEQF	TRBV6-2/TRBV6-3	TRBJ2-1
ASSLVGITGELF	TRBV7-9	TRBJ2-2
ATSDGDQPQH	TRBV2	TRBJ1-5
ASSYLGQGQETQY	TRBV6-6	TRBJ2-5
ASSQGPLGTEAF	TRBV4-1	TRBJ1-1
ASSLVLSGQGSPLH	TRBV11-2	TRBJ1-6
ASSFLCYGYT	TRBV28	TRBJ1-2
ASSFRGVGVIRETQY	TRBV12-3/TRBV12-4	TRBJ2-5
ASGSGLVGGYAYEQY	TRBV12-3/TRBV12-4	TRBJ2-7